This T cell receptor (beta chain) was retrieved from a study of tumor and adjacent non-tumor tissue in lung cancer. In the study overall: The patients, roughly 9 men and 5 women, were roughly 31 to 80 with stage I to III disease.

This sample's RNA came from whole unsorted tissue. Distant lung tissue was collected more than 3 cm away from the tumor edge. This CDR3 is 16 amino acids long. With V trimmed by 5 bases and J by 9 bases, 17 bases remained unmatched. Germline assignment: CDR1 SGHTA and CDR2 FQGTGA. With regard to this clonotype: The antigen is undetermined. The conserved phenylalanine or tryptophan normally closing the CDR3 is absent here, so this likely arose from a read error.

Study observations and caveats: Normal lung showed higher cumulative top 100 clone frequency than tumor. Higher tumor TCR diversity was associated with shorter survival.

Three rounds of nested PCR, following a modified ARM-PCR protocol, produced the TCRbeta library. TCRdb re-called the multiplex PCR reads with MiXCR, one entry per CDR3 protein. Here the sample spans some 73,000 distinct CDR3 sequences, around 80% being singletons. The chain is built from TRBV7-3 and TRBJ2-7; TRBD2 aligns across 9 bases. This clonotype was obtained from a man in his sixties with non-small cell lung cancer. The material sequenced was distant non-tumor lung tissue. The CDR3 is CASSPDSGGPFHVQYL. CDR3 nucleotide sequence: TGTGCCAGCAGCCCCGATAGCGGGGGTCCCTTCCACGTGCAGTACCTC.